The 13 T cell receptor beta chains reported below all come from one sample, sequenced in a study of blood T cell repertoires in COVID-19. Measured with immunoSEQ multiplex PCR; TCRdb has only the in-frame clones, and not every one. Of about 250,000 clones in the sample, around 82% were seen once. Sequenced input: peripheral blood. The receptors derive from a man aged 35 to 55 with active or convalescent COVID-19.

The rearrangement uses TRBV4-3 and TRBJ2-3, with D perhaps TRBD2 (5 bases). CDR3 length: 15 amino acids. Germline V gene sequence: CDR1 LGHNA, CDR2 YSLEER. The V end was cut by 4 bases, the J end by 0 bases, with 11 bases between. The CDR3 DNA follows: TGCGCCAGCAGCCTCAGCGGTGGGAGCACAGATACGCAGTATTTT. This sequence encodes CASSLSGGSTDTQYF.

The chain recombines TRBV7-9 with TRBJ2-1, with 11 bases identical to TRBD2. The CDR3 totals 15 residues. J lost 7 bases, V lost 1 base, and 3 bases had no gene match. CDR1 SEHNR and CDR2 FQNEAQ come from the germline V gene (reference sequence). CDR3 in DNA: TGTGCCAGCAGCTTAGTGGCTAGCGGGAGGAATGAGCAGTTCTTC. It translates to CASSLVASGRNEQFF.

This rearrangement joins TRBV5-4 to TRBJ2-7, with 9 bases fitting TRBD2. The V gene's germline CDR1 is SGHNT and CDR2 YYREEE (reference sequence). The CDR3 covers 14 residues. With V trimmed by 3 bases and J by 3 bases, 4 bases remained unmatched. The CDR3 protein is CASSSRTSDYEQYF. In DNA, the CDR3 is TGTGCCAGCAGCTCGCGGACTAGCGACTACGAGCAGTACTTC.

This chain uses TRBV30 with TRBJ2-7, with D possibly matching TRBD1 (5 bases). With 2 bases removed from V and 7 bases from J, the gap between germline ends came to 15 bases. Germline CDR1 reads GTSNPN; CDR2 reads SVGIG (reference sequence). This CDR3 region has 13 residues. CDR3 in amino acids: CAWSWGPKGEQYF. In DNA form, the CDR3 reads TGTGCCTGGAGTTGGGGCCCGAAAGGGGAGCAGTACTTC. The full variable domain, completed using reference TRBV30 and TRBJ2-7, is SQTIHQWPATLVQPVGSPLSLECTVEGTSNPNLYWYRQAAGRGLQLLFYSVGIGQISSEVPQNLSASRPQDRQFILSSKKLLLSDSGFYLCAWSWGPKGEQYFGPGTRLTVT.

V is TRBV19 and J is TRBJ1-1, with 9 bases lining up with TRBD1. Germline loops: CDR1 LNHDA, CDR2 SQIVND (reference sequence). This CDR3 region has 14 residues. V lost 5 bases to trimming and J lost 8 bases; unmatched junction nucleotides: 9. The CDR3 bases are TGTGCCAGTAGTCCTTACATACAGGGGGCAGAAGCTTTCTTT. Its protein is CASSPYIQGAEAFF.

This chain connects TRBV15 to TRBJ2-4; tentative D call: TRBD2 (5 bases). CDR1 LNHNV and CDR2 YYDKDF come from the germline V gene (reference sequence). CDR3 length: 14 amino acids. Trimming pared 1 base from V and 6 bases from J, leaving 10 bases between. CDR3: CATSRADGGNIQYF. As DNA, the CDR3 is TGTGCCACCAGCAGAGCGGACGGAGGAAACATTCAGTACTTC. Drawing the rest from reference TRBV15 and TRBJ2-4, the complete variable domain is DAMVIQNPRYQVTQFGKPVTLSCSQTLNHNVMYWYQQKSSQAPKLLFHYYDKDFNNEADTPDNFQSRRPNTSFCFLDIRSPGLGDTAMYLCATSRADGGNIQYFGAGTRLSVL.

This clone was seen a single time. DNA for the CDR3: TGTGCCTGGAGGCCTACAGGTTCTCGGGGGGTGATTAATGAAAAACTGTTTTTT. Translated, it gives CAWRPTGSRGVINEKLFF. The chain employs TRBV30 and TRBJ1-4, with D possibly being TRBD1 (5 bases). V was pared by 3 bases and J by 4 bases, with 24 bases between. The CDR3 runs 18 residues. Per germline, CDR1 GTSNPN and CDR2 SVGIG (reference sequence).

The CDR3 sequence: CASSSPQGNEQFF. The DNA for the CDR3 is TGTGCCAGCAGCTCGCCCCAGGGGAATGAGCAGTTCTTC. This chain links TRBV13 with TRBJ2-1; D possibly corresponds to TRBD1 (6 bases). Germline CDR1 PRHDT, CDR2 FYEKMQ (reference sequence). Trimming stripped 4 bases from V and 7 bases from J, with 11 bases between. This CDR3 is built from 13 residues.

The gene calls are TRBV3-1 (or the pseudogene TRBV3-2) and TRBJ2-3; D is undetermined. Germline CDR1 and CDR2: LGHDT and YNNKEL (reference sequence). Trimming shortened V by 4 bases and J by 2 bases, and 7 bases separated the two germline ends. This CDR3 has 13 amino acids. As DNA, the CDR3 is TGTGCCAGCAGCCCCCTAAACACAGATACGCAGTATTTT. Translation gives CASSPLNTDTQYF.

The chain has TRBV18 and TRBJ1-2; 10 bases align to TRBD1. Trimming took 8 bases from V and 8 from J; bases not matched to a gene: 5. Germline V gene data show CDR1 as KGHSH and CDR2 as LQKENI. CDR3 size: 12 residues. The CDR3 DNA is TGTGCCAGCGCAGGACAGGGGGAAGGCTACACCTTC. Protein: CASAGQGEGYTF.

The chain combines TRBV30 with TRBJ1-1; D is unresolved. The CDR3 totals 12 residues. Trimming took 4 bases from V and 4 from J, leaving 10 bases between them. Germline lookup yields CDR1 GTSNPN and CDR2 SVGIG (reference sequence). CDR3 sequence (DNA): TGTGCCTGGACCCTAGAGGGCACTGAAGCTTTCTTT. Protein product: CAWTLEGTEAFF.

Points on this clone: This clone may be a read error of a much larger clone one base away. The same CDR3 arises from other DNA sequences in this sample as well. The gene calls are TRBV7-2 and TRBJ2-7; D remains ambiguous. This CDR3 has 14 residues. Germline lookup yields CDR1 SGHTA and CDR2 FQGNSA. The CDR3: CASSSLENSYEQYF. The CDR3, as DNA: TGTGCCAGTAGCTCTCTAGAAAACTCCTACGAGCAGTACTTC.

This sequence joins TRBV12-3 or TRBV12-4 and TRBJ2-1; D ambiguous. This CDR3 contains 11 residues. V was shortened by 3 bases and J by 7 bases, with 4 bases between the two germline ends. The CDR3 coding sequence is TGTGCCAGCAGTTTTTATAATGAGCAGTTCTTC. Amino acids: CASSFYNEQFF.